This T cell receptor (beta chain) derives from a study of T cells expressing NK-cell markers. Across the study: Out of eight donors sequenced, seven tested HCMV-seropositive and the remaining one seronegative.

CDR3 length equals 17 residues. CDR1 and CDR2 from the germline V gene are SGHRS and YFSETQ. TCRdb re-called the 5' RACE reads and shows each CDR3 protein once, DNA omitted. The ten most abundant clones cover roughly 5.4% of a sample with some 340,000 distinct CDR3 sequences. The sequenced sample was blood T cells: a sorted CD56 or NKG2C T cell subset, CD4+ or CD8+ T cells, or bulk PBMC T cells (not recorded which). This clonotype was sampled from a man aged 18 to 69 in good health. The chain has TRBV5-1 and TRBJ2-7; no DNA is available, so the TRBD1 call from TCRdb remains unchecked. CDR3: CASRSGQGSPRSYEQYF.